Listed here is a single T cell receptor beta chain. This sample is part of a study of cytomegalovirus exposure and HLA in healthy donors. Vbeta (60) and Jbeta (13) primers were used in the PCR. Measured with immunoSEQ multiplex PCR; TCRdb has only the in-frame clones, and not every one. The data contain 270,000 or so clones, 80% to 95% of them singletons. The material sequenced was PBMCs. The sequence was obtained from a girl aged 2-10 years in good health and CMV-seronegative.

The CDR3 protein is CAWSRGGSSTDTQYF. The CDR3 DNA sequence: TGTGCCTGGAGTAGGGGGGGGTCTAGCACAGATACGCAGTATTTT. The chain employs TRBV30 and TRBJ2-3, with D tentatively TRBD2 (7 bases). Germline loops: CDR1 GTSNPN, CDR2 SVGIG (reference sequence). The V end lost 2 bases, the J end lost 0 bases, and 12 bases lay between the germline ends. The CDR3 length is 15 residues.